This T cell receptor beta chain was observed in a study of blood T cells in healthy people across ages (dated by TCRdb to between 2014 and 2017). The study in broad terms: In model experiments, template switching captured about one uniquely barcoded TCR beta cDNA molecule for every two T cells. Age-related changes in TCR beta repertoire diversity were measured in the study by deep sequencing normalized with unique cDNA molecular identifiers. The donors were divided into four age groups: young (average approximately 17 years), middle-aged (about 39), aged (approximately 62) and long-lived (82). Two additional independent replicas of 1 million unique cDNA reads from the same blood draw were analyzed for two donors (one aged 18 to 30 and one aged 80 or older).

Systemically healthy Caucasian individuals from Russia, 35 to 50 in total and aged roughly 6 to 90 years, were included as donors. Each donor gave ten milliliters of peripheral blood, drawn into EDTA-treated Vacutainer tubes. Ficoll-Paque density-gradient centrifugation was used to isolate PBMCs, with at least 6.5 million per sample. Trizol reagent was used to extract total RNA from PBMCs, with at least 6 micrograms per sample. For every donor, flow cytometry on a PBMC aliquot measured the percentage of naive CD45RAhigh/CD27high T cells. The library was obtained by 5' RACE. Sequencing took place on an Illumina HiSeq 2500. A second PCR of about 7 to 12 cycles was run with a J-beta primer mix and a sample-barcoded 5' primer. Each TCR beta cDNA molecule received a unique molecular identifier from a template-switch 5' adaptor carrying 12 random nucleotides. Each sample yielded at least 3 million CDR3-containing paired-end reads. First-strand cDNA synthesis was performed from all RNA using the Mint cDNA synthesis kit, with priming by a TRBC-specific oligonucleotide. Following uracil-DNA glycosylase treatment, a first 18-cycle PCR with universal primers M1SS and BC2_uni_R was performed on all cDNA. In the original analysis: Normalization of each sample was performed by random selection of 1 million high-quality reads, each carrying a distinct molecular identifier. Reads sharing molecular identifiers were discarded rather than binned into consensus sequences. MiTCR, with a Q25 quality threshold and the strictest error-elimination algorithm, was used for CDR3 identification, clonotype clustering and error correction. A nonparametric unseen species model using Euler transformation provided a lower-bound estimate of total TCR beta diversity. TCRdb passed the public sequencing reads through fastp at Q25 and MiXCR, retaining productive beta sequences. Identical CDR3 proteins give one entry, which carries the most common genes and DNA. TCRdb's processing, not the authors' own work, is the source of the V and J calls. The sample table holds about 840,000 distinct CDR3 sequences, of which 25% to 35% were seen once. The ten largest make up approximately 10% of the sample.

The CDR3 holds 13 amino acids from the cysteine to the phenylalanine. The only DNA kept is the CDR3, 39 bases in frame from the first base. Points the paper makes about the study in general: Because donor CMV infection status was unknown, age-related changes in expanded clonotypes were potentially confounded. Observed TCR beta diversity per million T cells fell roughly linearly with age, and a significant reduction was already apparent by age about 43. Total diversity estimates from one million sequenced T cells were considered lower bounds and underestimates. A strong correlation was found between observed TCR beta diversity and the percentage of naive T cells measured by flow cytometry. Compared with the aged group, the long-lived group had more naive CD4+ T cells, fewer expanded clones and increased TCR diversity, suggesting age selection. Because profiling used bulk unsorted PBMCs, naive and antigen-experienced compartments could not be compared conclusively.

A note on this clonotype: It lacks a known antigen. This may arise from a read error, as a much more abundant clone is one base away.

The sample was also reused in another study, on T cells of mothers and their children. The second source states: Nine systemically healthy Caucasian individuals served as donors, namely three mothers together with their six children. cDNA synthesis consumed the entire amount of extracted RNA, loaded at about 1.6 ug RNA in each 15 ul reaction. In the second PCR, sample barcodes and 2-4 random nucleotides were introduced via the M1S primer. Over 8.5 million TCR beta CDR3 reads came from each mother, compared with 3.3 million or so reads from each child. TCR recombination output is similarly shaped by thymic selection in related and unrelated pairs, with a minor effect exerted by inherited differences. Normalized repertoire overlap in related mother-child pairs was always slightly higher than in unrelated mother-child pairs, but the difference was never significant. Persistent microchimeric T cell clones were not detected, at a sensitivity of around 95 clones per million clonotypes. In the study, deep NGS was used to compare the TCR beta repertoires of mothers and children, and features distinguishing related mother-child pairs from unrelated individuals were sought. On average, the children were approximately 12 +/- 4 years old, while the mothers were around 42 +/- 4 years old. After adapters were ligated using NEBNext reagents, the libraries underwent 100+100 nt paired-end sequencing on an Illumina HiSeq 2000. To prevent cross-contamination, the mother and child libraries were prepared one month apart and sequenced in separate runs. Each donor had between roughly 450,000 and 2,300,000 distinct TCR beta clonotypes identified. Naive TCR beta clonotypes were estimated from low-frequency clonotypes matched to each donor's FACS-determined naive share, without sorting.

The sequence joins TRBV12-3 or TRBV12-4 to TRBJ2-7, with a weak D call of TRBD2 (5 bases match). The specimen was blood. The TCR originated in a woman between 35 and 50 years old in good health. The nucleotide sequence reads TGTGCCAGCAGATCGGGGATAACCTACGAGCGGTACTTC. Its amino acids are CASRSGITYERYF.